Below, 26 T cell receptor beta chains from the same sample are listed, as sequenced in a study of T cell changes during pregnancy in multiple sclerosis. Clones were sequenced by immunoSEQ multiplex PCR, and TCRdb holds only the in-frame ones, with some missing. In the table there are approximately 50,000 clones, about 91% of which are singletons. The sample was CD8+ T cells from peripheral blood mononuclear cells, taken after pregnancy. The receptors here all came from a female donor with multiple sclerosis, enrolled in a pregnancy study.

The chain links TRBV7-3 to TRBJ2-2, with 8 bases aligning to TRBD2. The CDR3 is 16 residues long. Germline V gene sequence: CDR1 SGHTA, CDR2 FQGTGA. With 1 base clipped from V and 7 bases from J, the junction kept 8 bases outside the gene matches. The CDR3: CASSLRLAGINGELFF. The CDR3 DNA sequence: TGTGCCAGCAGCTTAAGGCTAGCGGGCATTAACGGGGAGCTGTTTTTT.

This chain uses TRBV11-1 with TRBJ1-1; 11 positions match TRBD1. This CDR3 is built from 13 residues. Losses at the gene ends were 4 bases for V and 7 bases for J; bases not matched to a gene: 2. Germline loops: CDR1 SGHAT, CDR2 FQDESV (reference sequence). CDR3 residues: CASSWTGGDEAFF. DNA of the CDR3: TGTGCCAGCAGCTGGACAGGGGGCGATGAAGCTTTCTTT.

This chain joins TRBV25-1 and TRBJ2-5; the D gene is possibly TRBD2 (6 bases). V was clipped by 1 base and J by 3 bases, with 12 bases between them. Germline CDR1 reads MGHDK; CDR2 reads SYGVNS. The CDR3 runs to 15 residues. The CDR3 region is CASSELGAGKETQYF. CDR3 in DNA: TGTGCCAGCAGTGAATTAGGGGCGGGGAAAGAGACCCAGTACTTC.

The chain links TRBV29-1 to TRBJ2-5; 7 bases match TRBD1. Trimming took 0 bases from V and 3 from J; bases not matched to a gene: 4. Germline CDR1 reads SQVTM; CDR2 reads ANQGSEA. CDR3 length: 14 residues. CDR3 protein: CSVEDLDREETQYF. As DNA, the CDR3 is TGCAGCGTTGAAGACCTCGACAGGGAAGAGACCCAGTACTTC.

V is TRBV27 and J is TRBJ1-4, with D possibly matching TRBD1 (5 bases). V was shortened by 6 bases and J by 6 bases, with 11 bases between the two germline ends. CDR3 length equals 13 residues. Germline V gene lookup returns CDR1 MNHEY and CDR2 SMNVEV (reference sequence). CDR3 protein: CASRGLGDEKLFF. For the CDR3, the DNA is TGTGCCAGCAGGGGACTAGGGGATGAAAAACTGTTTTTT.

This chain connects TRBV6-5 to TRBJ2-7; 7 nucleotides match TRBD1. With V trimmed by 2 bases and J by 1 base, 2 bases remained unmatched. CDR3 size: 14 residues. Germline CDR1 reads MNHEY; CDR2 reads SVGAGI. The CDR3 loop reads CASSYGDSSYEQYF. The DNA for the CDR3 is TGTGCCAGCAGTTACGGGGACAGTTCCTACGAGCAGTACTTC.

This chain's CDR3 is CASSRSISYNEQFF. CDR3 nucleotide sequence: TGCGCCAGCAGCCGCAGTATCTCCTACAATGAGCAGTTCTTC. This chain uses TRBV4-1 with TRBJ2-1; D uncertain. The CDR3 contains 14 residues. Trimming cost V 4 bases and J 0 bases, with 7 bases left between them. From germline, CDR1 is MGHRA and CDR2 YSYEKL.

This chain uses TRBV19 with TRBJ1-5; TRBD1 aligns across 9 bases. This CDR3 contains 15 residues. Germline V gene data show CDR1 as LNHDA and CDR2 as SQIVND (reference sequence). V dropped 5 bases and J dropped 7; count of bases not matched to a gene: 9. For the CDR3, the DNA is TGTGCCAGTAGTCCTTCCGGGACAGGGTACCAGCCCCAGCATTTT. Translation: CASSPSGTGYQPQHF.

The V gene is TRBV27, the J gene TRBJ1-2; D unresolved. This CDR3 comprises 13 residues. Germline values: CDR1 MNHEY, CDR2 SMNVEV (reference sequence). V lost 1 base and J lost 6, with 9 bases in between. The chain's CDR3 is CASSLYSGNGYTF. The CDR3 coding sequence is TGTGCCAGCAGTTTATATAGCGGAAATGGCTACACCTTC.

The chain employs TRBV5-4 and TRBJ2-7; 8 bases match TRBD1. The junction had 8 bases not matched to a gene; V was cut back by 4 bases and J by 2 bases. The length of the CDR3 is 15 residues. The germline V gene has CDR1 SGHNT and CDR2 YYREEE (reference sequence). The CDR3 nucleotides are TGTGCCAGCAGCCCGGGGACAGGAGTTCCCTACGAGCAGTACTTC. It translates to CASSPGTGVPYEQYF.

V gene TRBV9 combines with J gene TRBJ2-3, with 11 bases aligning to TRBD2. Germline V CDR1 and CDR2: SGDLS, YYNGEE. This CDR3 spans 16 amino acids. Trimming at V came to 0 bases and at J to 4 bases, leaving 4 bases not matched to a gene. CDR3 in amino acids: CASSVVSGGAADTQYF. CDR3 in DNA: TGTGCCAGCAGCGTAGTTAGCGGGGGGGCTGCAGATACGCAGTATTTT.

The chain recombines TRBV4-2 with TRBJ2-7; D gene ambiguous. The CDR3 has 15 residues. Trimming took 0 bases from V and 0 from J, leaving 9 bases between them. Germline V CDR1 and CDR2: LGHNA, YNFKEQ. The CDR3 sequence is CASSQETLSSYEQYF. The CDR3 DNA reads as TGTGCCAGCAGCCAAGAGACTCTTAGCTCCTACGAGCAGTACTTC.

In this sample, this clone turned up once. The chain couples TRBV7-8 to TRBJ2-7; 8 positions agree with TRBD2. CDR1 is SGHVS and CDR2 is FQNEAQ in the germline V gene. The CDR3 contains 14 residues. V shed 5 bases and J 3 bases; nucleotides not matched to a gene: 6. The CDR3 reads CASSPGGAGYEQYF. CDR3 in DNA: TGTGCCAGCAGCCCGGGGGGGGCCGGCTACGAGCAGTACTTC.

The DNA for the CDR3 is TGTGCCAGAAGCTTGGACAGGGGGCGAGGGGGTCCTGAAGCTTTCTTT. This gives the protein CARSLDRGRGGPEAFF. The chain has TRBV7-5 and TRBJ1-1; the table's D call TRBD1 went unverified against the DNA. TRBV7-5 is a pseudogene. The CDR3 totals 16 residues.

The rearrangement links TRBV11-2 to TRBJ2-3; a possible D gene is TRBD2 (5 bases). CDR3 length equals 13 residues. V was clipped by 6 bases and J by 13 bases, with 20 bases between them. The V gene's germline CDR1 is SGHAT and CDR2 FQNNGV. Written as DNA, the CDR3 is TGTGCCAGCAGGTCGCATCTAGCCGCTCTCGAGTATTTT. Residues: CASRSHLAALEYF.

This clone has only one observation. CDR3: CASLIIGGRGTEAFF. The CDR3 DNA reads as TGTGCCAGCCTCATCATTGGGGGGAGAGGCACTGAAGCTTTCTTT. This rearrangement joins TRBV27 to TRBJ1-1, with D possibly TRBD1 on 5 matching bases. Trimming removed 8 bases at V and 4 bases at J, with 20 bases between. This CDR3 has 15 amino acids. The V gene's germline CDR1 is MNHEY and CDR2 SMNVEV (reference sequence).

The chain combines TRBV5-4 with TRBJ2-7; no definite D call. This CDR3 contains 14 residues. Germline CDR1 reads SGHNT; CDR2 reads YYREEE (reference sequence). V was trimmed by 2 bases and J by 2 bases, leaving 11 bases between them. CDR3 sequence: CASSFSFKPYEQYF. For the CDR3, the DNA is TGTGCCAGCAGCTTTTCGTTTAAGCCCTACGAGCAGTACTTC.

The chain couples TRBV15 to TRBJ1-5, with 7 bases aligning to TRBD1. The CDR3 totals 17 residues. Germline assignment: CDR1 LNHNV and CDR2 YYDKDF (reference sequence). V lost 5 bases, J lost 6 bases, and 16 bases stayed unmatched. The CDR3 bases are TGTGCCACCAGCTCACACGCAGGGGGAGGCAACCGTCAGCCCCAGCATTTT. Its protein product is CATSSHAGGGNRQPQHF.

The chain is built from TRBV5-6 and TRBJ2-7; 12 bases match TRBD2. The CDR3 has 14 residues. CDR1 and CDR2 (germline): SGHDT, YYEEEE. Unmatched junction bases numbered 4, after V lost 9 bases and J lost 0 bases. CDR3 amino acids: CATRTSGASYEQYF. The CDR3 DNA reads TGTGCCACTAGGACTAGCGGGGCCTCCTACGAGCAGTACTTC.

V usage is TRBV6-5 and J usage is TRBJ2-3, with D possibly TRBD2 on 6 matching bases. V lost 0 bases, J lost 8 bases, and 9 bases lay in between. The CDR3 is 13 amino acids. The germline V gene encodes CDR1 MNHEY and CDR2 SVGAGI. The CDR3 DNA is TGTGCCAGCAGTTACTCGATGGGGGGTACGCAGTATTTT. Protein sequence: CASSYSMGGTQYF.

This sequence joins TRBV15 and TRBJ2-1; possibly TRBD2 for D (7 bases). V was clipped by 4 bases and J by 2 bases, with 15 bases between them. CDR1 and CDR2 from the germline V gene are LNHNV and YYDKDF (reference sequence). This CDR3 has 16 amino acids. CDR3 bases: TGTGCCACCAGCACGGAGGGGGGGCTAACCTACAATGAGCAGTTCTTC. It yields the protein CATSTEGGLTYNEQFF.

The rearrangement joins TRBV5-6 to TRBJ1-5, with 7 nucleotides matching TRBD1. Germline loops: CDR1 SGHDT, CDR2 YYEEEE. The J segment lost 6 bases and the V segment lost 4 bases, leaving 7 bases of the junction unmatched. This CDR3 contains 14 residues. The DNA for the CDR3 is TGTGCCAGCAGCGAGGGGGCAGGGAGTCAGCCCCAGCATTTT. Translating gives CASSEGAGSQPQHF.

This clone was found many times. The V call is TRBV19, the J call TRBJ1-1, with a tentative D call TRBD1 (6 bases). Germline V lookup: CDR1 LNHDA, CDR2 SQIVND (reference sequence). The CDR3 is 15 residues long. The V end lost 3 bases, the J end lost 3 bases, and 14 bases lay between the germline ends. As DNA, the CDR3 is TGTGCCAGTAGTATGGGATACAGGGACCACACTGAAGCTTTCTTT. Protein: CASSMGYRDHTEAFF. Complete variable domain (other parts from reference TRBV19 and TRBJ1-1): DGGITQSPKYLFRKEGQNVTLSCEQNLNHDAMYWYRQDPGQGLRLIYYSQIVNDFQKGDIAEGYSVSREKKESFPLTVTSAQKNPTAFYLCASSMGYRDHTEAFFGQGTRLTVV.

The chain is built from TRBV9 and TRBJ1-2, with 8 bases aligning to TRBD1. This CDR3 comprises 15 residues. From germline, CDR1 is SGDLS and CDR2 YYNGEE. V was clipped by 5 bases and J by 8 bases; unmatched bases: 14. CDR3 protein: CASRAQPGQGGGYTF. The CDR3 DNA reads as TGTGCCAGCAGAGCTCAACCCGGACAGGGCGGGGGCTACACCTTC.

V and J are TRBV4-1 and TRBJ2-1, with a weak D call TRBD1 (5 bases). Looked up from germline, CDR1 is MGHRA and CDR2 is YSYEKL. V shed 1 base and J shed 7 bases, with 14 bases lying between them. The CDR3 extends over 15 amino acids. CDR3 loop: CASSQGSWGLNEQFF. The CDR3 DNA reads TGCGCCAGCAGCCAAGGGTCCTGGGGCCTAAATGAGCAGTTCTTC.

CDR3 DNA sequence: TGTGCCAGCAGCTTAGATACCGGGACAGGGACCTACGAGCAGTACTTC. Residues: CASSLDTGTGTYEQYF. V usage is TRBV7-2 and J usage is TRBJ2-7; 9 positions match TRBD1. Looked up from germline, CDR1 is SGHTA and CDR2 is FQGNSA. The trim removed 1 base at V and 2 bases at J, leaving 6 bases unmatched. The CDR3 runs to 16 residues.